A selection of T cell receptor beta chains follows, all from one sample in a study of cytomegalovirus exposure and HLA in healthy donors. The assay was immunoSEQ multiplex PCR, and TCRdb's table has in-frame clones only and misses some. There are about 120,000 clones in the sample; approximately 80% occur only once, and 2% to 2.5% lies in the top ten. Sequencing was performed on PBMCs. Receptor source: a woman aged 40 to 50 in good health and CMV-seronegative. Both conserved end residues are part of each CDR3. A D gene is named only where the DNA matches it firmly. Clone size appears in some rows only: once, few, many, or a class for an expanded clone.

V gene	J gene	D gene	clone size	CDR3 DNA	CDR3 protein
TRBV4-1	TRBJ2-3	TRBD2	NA	TGCGCCAGCAGCCAACGGGGACTAGCGGGGGGGCCTCCAACAGATACGCAGTATTTT	CASSQRGLAGGPPTDTQYF
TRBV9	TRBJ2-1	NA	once	TGTGCCAGCAGCGGACAGGCCTCACCCCTCTACAATGAGCAGTTCTTC	CASSGQASPLYNEQFF
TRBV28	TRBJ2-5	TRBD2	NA	TGTGCCAGCAGTTTTGGGAGACTAGCGGGAGTAAATCAAGAGACCCAGTACTTC	CASSFGRLAGVNQETQYF
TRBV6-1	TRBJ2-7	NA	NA	TGTGCCAGCAGTGAAGCAGCAGGTGCCGCCTACGAGCAGTACTTC	CASSEAAGAAYEQYF
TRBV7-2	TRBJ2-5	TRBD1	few	TGTGCCAGCAGCTTAGTCGACAGGGTCGGAGAGACCCAGTACTTC	CASSLVDRVGETQYF
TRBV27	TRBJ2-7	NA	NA	TGTGCCAGCAGTCCAGGGGGACTGAACTACGAGCAGTACTTC	CASSPGGLNYEQYF
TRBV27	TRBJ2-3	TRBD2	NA	TGTGCCAGCAGTTTACCGGGACTAGCGGGCCCATGGGGTACCACAGATACGCAGTATTTT	CASSLPGLAGPWGTTDTQYF
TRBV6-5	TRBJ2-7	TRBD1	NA	TGTGCCAGCAGTTCCCCGGGACAGGGGTTACACGAGCAGTACTTC	CASSSPGQGLHEQYF
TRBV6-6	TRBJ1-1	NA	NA	TGTGCCAGCTGCGGGGGGGGCAGGTTTGAAGCTTTCTTT	CASCGGGRFEAFF
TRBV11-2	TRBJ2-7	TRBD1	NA	TGTGCCAGCAGCTCCCCCGGGACAGTACAGTACTTC	CASSSPGTVQYF
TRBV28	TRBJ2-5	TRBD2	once	TGTGCCAGCAGTACCTTAGCGGGAGGGCCAGAGACCCAGTACTTC	CASSTLAGGPETQYF
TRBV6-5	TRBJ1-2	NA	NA	TGTGCCAGCAGTTACGGGGCGGGGGCCTATGGCTACACCTTC	CASSYGAGAYGYTF
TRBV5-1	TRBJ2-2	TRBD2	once	TGCGCCAGCAGCTTTAGCGGGAGTAGTACCGGGGAGCTGTTTTTT	CASSFSGSSTGELFF
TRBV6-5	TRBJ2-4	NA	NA	TGTGCCAGCAGTTACCGAAGCGATGCGGCCAAAAACATTCAGTACTTC	CASSYRSDAAKNIQYF
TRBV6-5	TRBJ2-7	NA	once	TGTGCCAGCAGTTACTCCCCTGAGGGATACGAGCAGTACTTC	CASSYSPEGYEQYF
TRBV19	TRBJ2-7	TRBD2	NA	TGTGCCAGTAGTCCGAGGACTAGCGGGAGTAAACCTTTCAACGAGCAGTACTTC	CASSPRTSGSKPFNEQYF
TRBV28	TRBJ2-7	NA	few	TGTGCCAGCCAGCTCCTTTGGGAGAACGAGCAGTACTTC	CASQLLWENEQYF
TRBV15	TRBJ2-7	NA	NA	TGTGCCACCAGCAACCTAGGGGTTCTATCCGACGAGCAGTACTTC	CATSNLGVLSDEQYF
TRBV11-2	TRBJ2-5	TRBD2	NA	TGTGCCAGCAGTCAAGACCCCACGACTAGCGGCAAAGAGACCCAGTACTTC	CASSQDPTTSGKETQYF
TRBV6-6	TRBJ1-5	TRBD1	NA	TGTGCCAGCAGTGCGACAGGGGAAACCAATCAGCCCCAGCATTTT	CASSATGETNQPQHF
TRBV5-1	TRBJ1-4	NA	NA	TGCGCCAGCAGCACCAGGGACTCTGTTAATGAAAAACTGTTTTTT	CASSTRDSVNEKLFF
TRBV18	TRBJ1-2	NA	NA	TGTGCCAGCTCACCACTCCAGGACGGACAAGCTAACTATGGCTACACCTTC	CASSPLQDGQANYGYTF
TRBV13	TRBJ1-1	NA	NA	TGTGCCAGCAGCACAAAAGGCGGGGCAGGGAACACTGAAGCTTTCTTT	CASSTKGGAGNTEAFF
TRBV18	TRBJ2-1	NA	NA	TGTGCCAGCTCACCACAGGGGATCTCCTACAATGAGCAGTTCTTC	CASSPQGISYNEQFF
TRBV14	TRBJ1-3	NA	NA	TGTGCCAGCAGCCAAGTCGCAGGGGCTGGAAACACCATATATTTT	CASSQVAGAGNTIYF
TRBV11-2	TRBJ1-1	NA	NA	TGTGCCAGCAGCTCGGTCCGGGGTCTGAACACTGAAGCTTTCTTT	CASSSVRGLNTEAFF
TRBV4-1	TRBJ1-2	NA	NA	TGCGCCAGCAGCCCCCGGGCGTTGGGGGGTGGCTACACCTTC	CASSPRALGGGYTF
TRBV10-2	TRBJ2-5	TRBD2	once	TGCGCCACCCGACTAGCGGGACAAGAGACCCAGTACTTC	CATRLAGQETQYF
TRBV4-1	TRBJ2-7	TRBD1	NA	TGCGCCAGCAGCCAAGAGCGGACAGGGTTCGACGAGCAGTACTTC	CASSQERTGFDEQYF
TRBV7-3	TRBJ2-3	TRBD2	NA	TGTGCCAGCAGCGAGGGGACTAGTAGCCTCCCGCAGTATTTT	CASSEGTSSLPQYF
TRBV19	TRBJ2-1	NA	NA	TGTGCCAGTCAGCCAAGCAGTGGGACATACAATGAGCAGTTCTTC	CASQPSSGTYNEQFF
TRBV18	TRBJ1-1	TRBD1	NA	TGTGCCAGCTCACCACGTCCAGGGGGAGGCACTGAAGCTTTCTTT	CASSPRPGGGTEAFF
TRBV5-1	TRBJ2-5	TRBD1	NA	TGCGCCAGCAGCTTGGCCCCCGGGACAGCACGAGAGCAGTACTTC	CASSLAPGTAREQYF
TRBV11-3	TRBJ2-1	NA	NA	TGTGCCAGCAGCCAAACCTCGGGACAACACAATGAGCAGTTCTTC	CASSQTSGQHNEQFF
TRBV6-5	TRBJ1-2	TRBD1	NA	TGTGCCAGCAGCCGACAGGGAAAAACGGGCTACACCTTC	CASSRQGKTGYTF
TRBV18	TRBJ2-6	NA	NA	TGTGCCAGCTCACCCGAGAACGTCCTGACTTTC	CASSPENVLTF
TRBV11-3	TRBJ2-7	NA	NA	TGTGCCAGCAGCTTCCACAGTACCTACGAGCAGTACTTC	CASSFHSTYEQYF
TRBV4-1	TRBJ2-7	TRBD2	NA	TGCGCCAGCAGCCAGTACGGGACTACCTCCTACGAGCAGTACTTC	CASSQYGTTSYEQYF
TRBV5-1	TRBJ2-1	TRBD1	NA	TGCGCCAGCAGCCGTGACAGGGGTAGAGATGAGCAGTTCTTC	CASSRDRGRDEQFF
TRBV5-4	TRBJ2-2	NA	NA	TGTGCCAGCAGCTCAGGGGTGACCGGGGAGCTGTTTTTT	CASSSGVTGELFF
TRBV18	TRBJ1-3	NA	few	TGTGCCAGCTCACCGCCAAGCGGGGAGCCTGGAAACACCATATATTTT	CASSPPSGEPGNTIYF
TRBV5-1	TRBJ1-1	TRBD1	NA	TGCGCCAGCAGCCCAAGACACGGACAGGGAGACGAAGCTTTCTTT	CASSPRHGQGDEAFF
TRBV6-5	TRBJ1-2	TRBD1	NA	TGTGCCAGCTTGCCGGGACAGGGGTTCTATGGCTACACCTTC	CASLPGQGFYGYTF
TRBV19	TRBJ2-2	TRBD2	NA	TGTGCCAGTAGACTAGCGGGAAAAGTCACCGGGGAGCTGTTTTTT	CASRLAGKVTGELFF
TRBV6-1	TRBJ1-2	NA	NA	TGTGCCAGCAGTGAGGGGGGAAACTATGGCTACACCTTC	CASSEGGNYGYTF
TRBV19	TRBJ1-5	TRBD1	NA	TGTGCCAGTAGTATAGGGGACAGGGTCTTTGGTCAGCCCCAGCATTTT	CASSIGDRVFGQPQHF
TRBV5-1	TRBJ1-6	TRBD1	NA	TGCGCCAGCAGCCCGGACAGGCACGGAGGGGGACCCCTCCACTTT	CASSPDRHGGGPLHF
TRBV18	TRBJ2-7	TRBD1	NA	TGTGCCAGCTCCTCGGGACAGTACTACGAGCAGTACTTC	CASSSGQYYEQYF
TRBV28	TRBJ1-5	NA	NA	TGTGCCAGCGAGCGGGGAAGGCAGTTCAATCAGCCCCAGCATTTT	CASERGRQFNQPQHF
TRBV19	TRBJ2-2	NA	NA	TGTGCCAGTATGAGAGGGGACTCGACGAACACCGGGGAGCTGTTTTTT	CASMRGDSTNTGELFF
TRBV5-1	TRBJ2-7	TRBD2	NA	TGCGCCAGCAGCTTGGCTTCGGCTAGCGGGACCTACGAGCAGTACTTC	CASSLASASGTYEQYF
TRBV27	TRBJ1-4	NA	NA	TGTGCCAGCAGTTTTATGGCTCTCAGCGATGAAAAACTGTTTTTT	CASSFMALSDEKLFF
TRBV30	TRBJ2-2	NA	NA	TGTGCCTGGAGTGTTGGCAGAAGGGGATCCCCTTTTACCGGGGAGCTGTTTTTT	CAWSVGRRGSPFTGELFF
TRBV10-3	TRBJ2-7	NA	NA	TGTGCCATCAGTGAGGTGCGTAACTACGAGCAGTACTTC	CAISEVRNYEQYF
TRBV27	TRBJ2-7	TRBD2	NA	TGTGCCAGCAGTTTATCCCCTGGGACAAACAGCGGGAGACCCCACGAGCAGTACTTC	CASSLSPGTNSGRPHEQYF
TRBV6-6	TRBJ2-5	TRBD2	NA	TGTGCCAGCAGTTATGTAGCGGGAGGGCCTCAAGAGACCCAGTACTTC	CASSYVAGGPQETQYF
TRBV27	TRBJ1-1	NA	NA	TGTGCCAGCAGTTTGGGGGGGCTGGGGACTGAAGCTTTCTTT	CASSLGGLGTEAFF
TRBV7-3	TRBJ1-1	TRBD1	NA	TGTGCCAGCCAGGTCGACAGGGGATTTGAAGCTTTCTTT	CASQVDRGFEAFF
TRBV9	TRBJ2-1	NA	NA	TGTGCCAGCAGCGTAGTTACAGCACCTTCGTTTTACAATGAGCAGTTCTTC	CASSVVTAPSFYNEQFF